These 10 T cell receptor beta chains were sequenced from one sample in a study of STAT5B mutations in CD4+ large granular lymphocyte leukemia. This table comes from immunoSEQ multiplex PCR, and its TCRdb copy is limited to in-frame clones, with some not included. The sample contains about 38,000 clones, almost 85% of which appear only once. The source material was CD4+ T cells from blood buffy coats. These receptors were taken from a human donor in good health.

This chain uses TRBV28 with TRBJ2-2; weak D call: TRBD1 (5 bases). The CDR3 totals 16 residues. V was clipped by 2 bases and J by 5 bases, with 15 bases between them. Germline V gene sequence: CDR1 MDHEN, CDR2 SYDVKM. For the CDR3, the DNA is TGTGCCAGCAGTTTAGCCCGGGCAGGGCGGACCGGGGAGCTGTTTTTT. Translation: CASSLARAGRTGELFF.

The CDR3: CASSFGDRSLEKLFF. CDR3 in DNA: TGTGCCAGTAGTTTTGGGGACAGAAGTCTTGAAAAACTGTTTTTT. The chain employs TRBV19 and TRBJ1-4; 7 bases match TRBD1. The CDR3 contains 15 residues. J was trimmed by 7 bases and V by 5 bases; bases with no gene match: 10. Per germline, CDR1 LNHDA and CDR2 SQIVND (reference sequence).

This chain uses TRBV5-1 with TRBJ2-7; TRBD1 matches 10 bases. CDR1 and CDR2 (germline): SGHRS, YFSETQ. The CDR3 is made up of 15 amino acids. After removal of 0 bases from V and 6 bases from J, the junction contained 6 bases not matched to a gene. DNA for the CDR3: TGCGCCAGCAGCTTGGCTCCCTGGACAGGGGGCGAGCAGTACTTC. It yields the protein CASSLAPWTGGEQYF.

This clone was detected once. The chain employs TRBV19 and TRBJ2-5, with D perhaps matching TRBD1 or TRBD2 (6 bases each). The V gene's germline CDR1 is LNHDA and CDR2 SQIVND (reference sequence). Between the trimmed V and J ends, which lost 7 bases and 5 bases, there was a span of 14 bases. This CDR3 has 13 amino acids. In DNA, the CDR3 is TGTGCCAGTAAAACGGGGGCCGGGGAGACCCAGTACTTC. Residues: CASKTGAGETQYF.

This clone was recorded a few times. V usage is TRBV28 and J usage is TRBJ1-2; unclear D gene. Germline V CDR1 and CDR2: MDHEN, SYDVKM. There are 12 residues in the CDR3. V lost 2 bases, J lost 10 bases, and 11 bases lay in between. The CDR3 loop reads CASSLQELVYTF. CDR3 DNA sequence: TGTGCCAGCAGTTTACAAGAATTGGTCTACACCTTC.

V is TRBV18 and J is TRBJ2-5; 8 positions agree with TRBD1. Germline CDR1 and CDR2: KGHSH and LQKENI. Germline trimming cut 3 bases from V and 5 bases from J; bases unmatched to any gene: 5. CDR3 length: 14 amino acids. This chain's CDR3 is CASSPWTGPETQYF. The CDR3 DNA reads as TGTGCCAGCTCACCGTGGACAGGGCCTGAGACCCAGTACTTC.

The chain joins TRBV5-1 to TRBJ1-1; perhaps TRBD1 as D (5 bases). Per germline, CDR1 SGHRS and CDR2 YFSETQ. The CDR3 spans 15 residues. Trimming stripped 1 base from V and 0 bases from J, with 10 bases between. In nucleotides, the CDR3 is TGCGCCAGCAGCTTGCGTCAGGGCATGAACACTGAAGCTTTCTTT. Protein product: CASSLRQGMNTEAFF.

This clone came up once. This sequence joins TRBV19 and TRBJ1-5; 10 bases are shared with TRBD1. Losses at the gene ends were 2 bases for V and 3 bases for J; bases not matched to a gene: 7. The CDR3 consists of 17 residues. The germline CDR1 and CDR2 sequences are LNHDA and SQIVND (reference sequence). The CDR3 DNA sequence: TGTGCCAGTAGTATAATTAGGGGACAGGGGCTCAATCAGCCCCAGCATTTT. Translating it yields CASSIIRGQGLNQPQHF.

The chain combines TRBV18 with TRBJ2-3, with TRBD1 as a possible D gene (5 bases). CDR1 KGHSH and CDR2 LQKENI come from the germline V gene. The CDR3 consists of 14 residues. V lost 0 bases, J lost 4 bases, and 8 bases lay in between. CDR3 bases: TGTGCCAGCTCACCACCAGGGGCCGCAGATACGCAGTATTTT. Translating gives CASSPPGAADTQYF.

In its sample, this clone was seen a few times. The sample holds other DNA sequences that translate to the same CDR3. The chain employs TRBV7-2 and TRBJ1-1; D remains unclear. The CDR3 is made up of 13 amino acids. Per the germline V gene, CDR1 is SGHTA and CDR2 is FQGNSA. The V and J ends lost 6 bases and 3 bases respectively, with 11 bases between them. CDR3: CASSLGEDTEAFF. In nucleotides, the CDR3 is TGTGCCAGCAGTCTGGGAGAGGACACTGAAGCTTTCTTT.